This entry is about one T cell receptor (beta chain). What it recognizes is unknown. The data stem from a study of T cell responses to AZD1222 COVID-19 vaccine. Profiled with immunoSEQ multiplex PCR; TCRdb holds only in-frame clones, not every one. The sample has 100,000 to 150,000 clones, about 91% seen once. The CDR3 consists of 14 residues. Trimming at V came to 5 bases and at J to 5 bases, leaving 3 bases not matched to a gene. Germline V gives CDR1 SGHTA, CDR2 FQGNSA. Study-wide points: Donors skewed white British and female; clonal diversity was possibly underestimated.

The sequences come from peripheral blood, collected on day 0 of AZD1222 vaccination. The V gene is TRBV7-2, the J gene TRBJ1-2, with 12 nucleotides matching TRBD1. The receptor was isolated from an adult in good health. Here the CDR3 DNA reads TGTGCCAGCAGCCAGGGACAGGGGGCGTATGGCTACACCTTC. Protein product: CASSQGQGAYGYTF.